This T cell receptor (beta chain) was captured in a study of blood T cell repertoires in COVID-19. Here immunoSEQ multiplex PCR was the method, and the copy in TCRdb shows in-frame clones only, minus some. The sample records about 300,000 clones, 75% to 90% being singletons. Germline V gene lookup returns CDR1 SGHVS and CDR2 FNYEAQ. Trimming at V came to 5 bases and at J to 3 bases, leaving 8 bases not matched to a gene. This CDR3 spans 15 amino acids. The genes are TRBV7-6 and TRBJ2-7, with 9 bases aligning to TRBD1. This clonotype was obtained from a woman between 35 and 50 years old who had recovered from COVID-19. Sample: peripheral blood. The CDR3 region has the DNA TGTGCCAGCAGCATAGGGACAGGGAGGAACTACGAGCAGTACTTC. This gives the protein CASSIGTGRNYEQYF.